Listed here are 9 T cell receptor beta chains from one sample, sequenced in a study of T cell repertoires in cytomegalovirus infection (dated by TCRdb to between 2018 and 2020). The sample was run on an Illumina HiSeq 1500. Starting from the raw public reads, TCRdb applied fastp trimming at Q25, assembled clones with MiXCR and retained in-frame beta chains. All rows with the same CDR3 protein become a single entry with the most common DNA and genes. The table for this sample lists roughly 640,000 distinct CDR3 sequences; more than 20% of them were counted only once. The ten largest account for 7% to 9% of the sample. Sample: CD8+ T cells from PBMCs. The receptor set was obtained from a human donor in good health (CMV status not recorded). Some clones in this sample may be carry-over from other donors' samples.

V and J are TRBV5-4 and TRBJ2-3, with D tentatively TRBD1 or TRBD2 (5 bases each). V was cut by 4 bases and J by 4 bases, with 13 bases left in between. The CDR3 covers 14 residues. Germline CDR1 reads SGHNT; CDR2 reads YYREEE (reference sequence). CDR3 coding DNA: TGTGCCAGCAGCGGGGACCAGGGAGCAGATACGCAGTATTTT. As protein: CASSGDQGADTQYF.

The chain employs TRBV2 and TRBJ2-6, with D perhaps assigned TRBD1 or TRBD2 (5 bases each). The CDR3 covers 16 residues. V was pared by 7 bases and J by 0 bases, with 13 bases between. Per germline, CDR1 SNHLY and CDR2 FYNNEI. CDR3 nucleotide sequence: TGTGCCAGCATCCGGGGACGGTCCTCTGGGGCCAACGTCCTGACTTTC. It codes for CASIRGRSSGANVLTF.

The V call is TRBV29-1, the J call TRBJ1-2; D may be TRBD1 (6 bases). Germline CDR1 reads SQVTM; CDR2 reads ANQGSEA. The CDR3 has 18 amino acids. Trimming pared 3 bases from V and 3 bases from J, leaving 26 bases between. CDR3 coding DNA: TGCAGCGTTGAGGACCTGCAAGGGGGTGCCCCCGACTACTATGGCTACACCTTC. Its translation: CSVEDLQGGAPDYYGYTF.

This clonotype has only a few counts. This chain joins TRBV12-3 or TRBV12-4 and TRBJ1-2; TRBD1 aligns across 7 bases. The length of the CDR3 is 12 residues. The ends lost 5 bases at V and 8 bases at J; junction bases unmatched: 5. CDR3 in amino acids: CASSTGAAGYTF. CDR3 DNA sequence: TGTGCCAGCAGTACAGGGGCCGCAGGCTACACCTTC.

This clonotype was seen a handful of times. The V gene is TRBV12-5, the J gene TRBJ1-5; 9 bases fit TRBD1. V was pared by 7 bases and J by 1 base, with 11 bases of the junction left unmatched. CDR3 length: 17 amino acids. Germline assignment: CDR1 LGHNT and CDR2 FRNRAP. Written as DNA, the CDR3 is TGTGCTAGTGAAAACCGGGACAGGGTCAGGAGCAATCAGCCCCAGCATTTT. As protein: CASENRDRVRSNQPQHF.

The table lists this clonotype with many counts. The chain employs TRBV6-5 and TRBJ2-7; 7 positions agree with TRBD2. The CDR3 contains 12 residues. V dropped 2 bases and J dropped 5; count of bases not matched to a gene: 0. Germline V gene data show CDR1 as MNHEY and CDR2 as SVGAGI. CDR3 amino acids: CASSYGRDEQYF. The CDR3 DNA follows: TGTGCCAGCAGTTACGGGAGGGACGAGCAGTACTTC.

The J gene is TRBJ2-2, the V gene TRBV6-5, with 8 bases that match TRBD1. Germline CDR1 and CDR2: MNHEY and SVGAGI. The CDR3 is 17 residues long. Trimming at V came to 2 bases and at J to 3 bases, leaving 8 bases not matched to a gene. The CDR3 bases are TGTGCCAGCAGTTACCCTACCGGGACAGGTGACACCGGGGAGCTGTTTTTT. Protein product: CASSYPTGTGDTGELFF.

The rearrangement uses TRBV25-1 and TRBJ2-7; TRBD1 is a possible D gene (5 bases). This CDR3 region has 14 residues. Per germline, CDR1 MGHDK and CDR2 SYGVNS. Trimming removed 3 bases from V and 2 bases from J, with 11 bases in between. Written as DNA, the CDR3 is TGTGCCAGCAGTGACAGGGCCCTGCCCTACGAGCAGTACTTC. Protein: CASSDRALPYEQYF.

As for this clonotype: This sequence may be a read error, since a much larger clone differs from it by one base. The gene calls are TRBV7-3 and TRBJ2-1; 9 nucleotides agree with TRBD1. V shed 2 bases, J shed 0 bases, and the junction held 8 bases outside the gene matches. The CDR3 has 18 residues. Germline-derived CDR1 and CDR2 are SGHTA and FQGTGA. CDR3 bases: TGTGCCAGCAGCTTAGCCGACGGGACAGGGAGCTCCTACAATGAGCAGTTCTTC. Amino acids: CASSLADGTGSSYNEQFF.